A selection of T cell receptor beta chains follows, all from one sample in a study of graft-versus-host responses after intestinal transplantation. The table came from immunoSEQ multiplex PCR; TCRdb's copy has only in-frame clones and leaves some out. Altogether some 7,400 clones are present, more than 30% being singletons, with the ten largest covering approximately 3.9%. This specimen was alloreactive CD8+ T cells from a mixed lymphocyte reaction culture, taken before transplantation. The receptor source for this set is a human patient who was an organ donor for intestinal transplantation. CDR3s include the opening cysteine and the closing phenylalanine or tryptophan. D genes are given only for firm matches. Expanded clones are given a class, and other clones once, few, many or no size at all.

V,size,J,D,DNA,CDR3
TRBV27,NA,TRBJ2-7,TRBD2,TGTGCCAACTGGTTGGGGACTAGCGGGAGCGAGCAGTACTTC,CANWLGTSGSEQYF
TRBV5-5,few,TRBJ1-2,TRBD1,TGTGCCAGCAGCTTGTACCCCGACAGGGTTGTTGGATATGGCTACACCTTC,CASSLYPDRVVGYGYTF
TRBV5-5,NA,TRBJ2-3,TRBD2,TGTGCCAGCAGCTTGGGGGGGACTAGTCCTTCAGATACGCAGTATTTT,CASSLGGTSPSDTQYF
TRBV18,few,TRBJ2-3,NA,TGTGCCAGCTCACTTTTCGACAGCGCTACGCAGTATTTT,CASSLFDSATQYF
TRBV7-9,NA,TRBJ2-1,NA,TGTGCCAGCAGCTCCGTGGGGGGAGTAGAGGAGCAGTTCTTC,CASSSVGGVEEQFF
TRBV7-2,NA,TRBJ2-1,NA,TGTGCCAGCAGCTTAGATGTTTGGTCTGGACATGGTCCATTGAAGCAGTTCTTC,CASSLDVWSGHGPLKQFF
TRBV14,few,TRBJ2-7,TRBD1,TGTGCCAGCAGCCAAAAGGACAGGGGCTACGAGCAGTACTTC,CASSQKDRGYEQYF
TRBV5-6,NA,TRBJ1-4,TRBD1,TGTGCCAGCAGCTTCCGGGACAGGGGGTTTGCAACTAATGAAAAACTGTTTTTT,CASSFRDRGFATNEKLFF
TRBV5-4,NA,TRBJ1-2,NA,TGTGCCAGCAGCTCAACGCCCGCCTTAGCTAACTATGGCTACACCTTC,CASSSTPALANYGYTF
TRBV9,NA,TRBJ2-7,TRBD2,TGTGCCAGCAGCGGAGTTTCTAGCGGATCCAACTACGAGCAGTACTTC,CASSGVSSGSNYEQYF
TRBV11-2,few,TRBJ1-6,NA,TGTGCCAGCAGCTTAGTACGGGGTCTCTATAATTCACCCCTCCACTTT,CASSLVRGLYNSPLHF
TRBV28,NA,TRBJ2-3,TRBD1,TGTGCCAGCAGACGACAGGGGGCGGTGGCAGATACGCAGTATTTT,CASRRQGAVADTQYF
TRBV7-6,once,TRBJ2-7,NA,TGTGCCAGCAGCTTACCTGATAGCTCCTACGAGCAGTACTTC,CASSLPDSSYEQYF